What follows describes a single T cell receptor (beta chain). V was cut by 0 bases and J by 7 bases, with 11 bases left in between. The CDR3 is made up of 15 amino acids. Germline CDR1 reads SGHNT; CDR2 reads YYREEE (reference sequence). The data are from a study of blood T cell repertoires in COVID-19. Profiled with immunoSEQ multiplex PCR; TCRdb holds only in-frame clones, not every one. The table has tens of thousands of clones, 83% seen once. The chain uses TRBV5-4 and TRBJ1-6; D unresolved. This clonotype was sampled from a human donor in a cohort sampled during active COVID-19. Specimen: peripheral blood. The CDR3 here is CASSLGEGNNSPLHF. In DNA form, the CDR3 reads TGTGCCAGCAGCTTGGGTGAGGGAAACAATTCACCCCTCCACTTT.